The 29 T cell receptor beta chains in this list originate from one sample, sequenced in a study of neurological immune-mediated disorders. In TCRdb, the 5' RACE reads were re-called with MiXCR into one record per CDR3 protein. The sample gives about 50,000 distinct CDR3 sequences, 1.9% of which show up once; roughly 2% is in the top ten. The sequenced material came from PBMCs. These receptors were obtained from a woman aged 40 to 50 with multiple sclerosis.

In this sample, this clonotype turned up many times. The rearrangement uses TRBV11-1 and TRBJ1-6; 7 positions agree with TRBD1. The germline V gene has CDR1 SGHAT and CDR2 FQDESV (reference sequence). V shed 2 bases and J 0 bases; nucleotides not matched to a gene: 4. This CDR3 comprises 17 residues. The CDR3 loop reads CASSLRRDSSYNSPLHF. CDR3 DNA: TGTGCCAGCAGCTTAAGAAGGGACAGCTCCTATAATTCACCCCTCCACTTT.

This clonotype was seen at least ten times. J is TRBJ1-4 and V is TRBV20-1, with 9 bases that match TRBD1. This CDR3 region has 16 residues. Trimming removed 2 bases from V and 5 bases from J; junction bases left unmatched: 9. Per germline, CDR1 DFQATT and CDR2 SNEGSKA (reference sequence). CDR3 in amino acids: CSARSITGGRNEKLFF. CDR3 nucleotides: TGCAGTGCTAGATCGATCACAGGGGGCAGGAATGAAAAACTGTTTTTT.

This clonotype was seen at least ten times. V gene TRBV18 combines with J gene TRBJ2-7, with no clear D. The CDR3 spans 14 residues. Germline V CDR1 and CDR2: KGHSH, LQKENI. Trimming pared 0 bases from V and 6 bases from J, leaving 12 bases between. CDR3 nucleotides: TGTGCCAGCTCACCACCGAGCCTAGTTGGCGAGCAGTACTTC. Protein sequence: CASSPPSLVGEQYF.

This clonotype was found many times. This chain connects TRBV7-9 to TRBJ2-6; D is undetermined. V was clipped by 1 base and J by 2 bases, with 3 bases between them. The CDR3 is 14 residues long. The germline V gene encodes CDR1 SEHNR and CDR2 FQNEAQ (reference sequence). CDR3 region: CASSLDTGANVLTF. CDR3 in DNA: TGTGCCAGCAGCTTAGACACTGGGGCCAACGTCCTGACTTTC.

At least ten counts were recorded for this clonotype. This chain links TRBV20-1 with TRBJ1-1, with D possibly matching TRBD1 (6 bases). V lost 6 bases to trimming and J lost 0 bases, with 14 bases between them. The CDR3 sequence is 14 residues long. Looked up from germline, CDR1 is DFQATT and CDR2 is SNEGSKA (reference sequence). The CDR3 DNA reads TGCAGTGCCAGTTCTGACAGGATGAACACTGAAGCTTTCTTT. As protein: CSASSDRMNTEAFF.

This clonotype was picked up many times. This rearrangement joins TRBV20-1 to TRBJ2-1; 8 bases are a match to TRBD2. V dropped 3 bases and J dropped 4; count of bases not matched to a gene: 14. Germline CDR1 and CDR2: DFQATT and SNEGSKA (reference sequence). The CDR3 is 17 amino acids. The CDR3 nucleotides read TGCAGTGCTAGGGTCCCGGGGGGGCCAGAGTTTTACAATGAGCAGTTCTTC. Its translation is CSARVPGGPEFYNEQFF.

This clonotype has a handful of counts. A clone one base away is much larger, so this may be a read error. CDR3 sequence reads: CSARETTSNEKLFF. CDR3 sequence (DNA): TGCAGTGCTCGGGAGACCACATCTAATGAAAAACTGTTTTTT. This chain uses TRBV20-1 with TRBJ1-4; no clear D. Between the trimmed V and J ends, which lost 5 bases and 3 bases, there was a span of 13 bases. This CDR3 is 14 amino acids long. Germline V gene lookup returns CDR1 DFQATT and CDR2 SNEGSKA (reference sequence).

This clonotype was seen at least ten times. The CDR3 DNA reads TGCGCCAGCAGCTTGGCCGAGGGGGCGAGCACTGAAGCTTTCTTT. Translated: CASSLAEGASTEAFF. The chain is built from TRBV5-1 and TRBJ1-1, with TRBD1 identical over 7 bases. In germline, CDR1 is SGHRS, CDR2 YFSETQ. The CDR3 consists of 15 residues. Trimming removed 0 bases from V and 4 bases from J; junction bases left unmatched: 6.

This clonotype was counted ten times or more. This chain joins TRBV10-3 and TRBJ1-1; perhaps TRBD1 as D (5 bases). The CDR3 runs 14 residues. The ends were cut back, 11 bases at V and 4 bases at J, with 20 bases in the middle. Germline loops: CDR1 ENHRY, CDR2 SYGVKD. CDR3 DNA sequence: TGTGCCCTTCGGGAGGTGCGGGGCGGCACTGAAGCTTTCTTT. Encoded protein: CALREVRGGTEAFF.

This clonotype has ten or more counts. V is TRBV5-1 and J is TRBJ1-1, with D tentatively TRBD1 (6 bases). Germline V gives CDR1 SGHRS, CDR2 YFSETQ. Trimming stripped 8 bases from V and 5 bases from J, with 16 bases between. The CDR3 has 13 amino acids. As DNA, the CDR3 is TGCGCCAGTTCCCCTGGGGGGCTTACTGAAGCTTTCTTT. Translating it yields CASSPGGLTEAFF. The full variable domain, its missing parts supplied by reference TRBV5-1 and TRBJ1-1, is KAGVTQTPRYLIKTRGQQVTLSCSPISGHRSVSWYQQTPGQGLQFLFEYFSETQRNKGNFPGRFSGRQFSNSRSEMNVSTLELGDSALYLCASSPGGLTEAFFGQGTRLTVV.

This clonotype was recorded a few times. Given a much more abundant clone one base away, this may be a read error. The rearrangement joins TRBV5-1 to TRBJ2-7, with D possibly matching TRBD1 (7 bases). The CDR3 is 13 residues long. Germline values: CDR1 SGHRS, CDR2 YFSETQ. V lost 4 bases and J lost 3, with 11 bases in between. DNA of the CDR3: TGCGCCAGCAGCCCTCAGGGGGGCTACGAGCAGTACTTC. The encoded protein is CASSPQGGYEQYF.

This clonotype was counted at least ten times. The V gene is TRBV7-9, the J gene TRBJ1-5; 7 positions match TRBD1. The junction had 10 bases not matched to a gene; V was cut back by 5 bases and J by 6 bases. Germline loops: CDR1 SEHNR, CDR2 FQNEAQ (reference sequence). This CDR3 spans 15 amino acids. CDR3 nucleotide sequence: TGTGCCAGCAGCCCACAGGGAGGGGGCGGTCAGCCCCAGCATTTT. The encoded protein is CASSPQGGGGQPQHF.

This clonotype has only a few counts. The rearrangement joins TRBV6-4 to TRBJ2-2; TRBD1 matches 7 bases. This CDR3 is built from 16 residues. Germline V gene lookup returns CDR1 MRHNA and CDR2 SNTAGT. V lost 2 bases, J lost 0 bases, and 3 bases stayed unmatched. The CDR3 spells CASSDGGQANTGELFF. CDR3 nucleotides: TGTGCCAGCAGTGACGGAGGACAGGCGAACACCGGGGAGCTGTTTTTT.

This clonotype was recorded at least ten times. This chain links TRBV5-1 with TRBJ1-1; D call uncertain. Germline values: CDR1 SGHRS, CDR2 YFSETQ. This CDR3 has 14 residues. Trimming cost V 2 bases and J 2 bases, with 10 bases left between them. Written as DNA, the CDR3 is TGCGCCAGCAGCTTATCCGGATTTAACACTGAAGCTTTCTTT. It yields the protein CASSLSGFNTEAFF. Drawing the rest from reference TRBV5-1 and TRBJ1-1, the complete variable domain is KAGVTQTPRYLIKTRGQQVTLSCSPISGHRSVSWYQQTPGQGLQFLFEYFSETQRNKGNFPGRFSGRQFSNSRSEMNVSTLELGDSALYLCASSLSGFNTEAFFGQGTRLTVV.

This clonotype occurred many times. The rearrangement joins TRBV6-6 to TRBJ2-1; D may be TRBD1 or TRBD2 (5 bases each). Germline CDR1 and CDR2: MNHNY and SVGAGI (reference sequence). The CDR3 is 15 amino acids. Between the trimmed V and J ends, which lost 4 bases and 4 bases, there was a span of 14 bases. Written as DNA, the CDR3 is TGTGCCAGCAGTTTTTCCGGGACGGCGTACAATGAGCAGTTCTTC. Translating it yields CASSFSGTAYNEQFF.

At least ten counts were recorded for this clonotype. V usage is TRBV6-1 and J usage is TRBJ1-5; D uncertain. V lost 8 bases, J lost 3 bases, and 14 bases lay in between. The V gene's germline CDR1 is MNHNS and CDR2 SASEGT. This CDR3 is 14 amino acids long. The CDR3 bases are TGTGCCAGCGCGAAAGACGGCTACAATCAGCCCCAGCATTTT. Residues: CASAKDGYNQPQHF.

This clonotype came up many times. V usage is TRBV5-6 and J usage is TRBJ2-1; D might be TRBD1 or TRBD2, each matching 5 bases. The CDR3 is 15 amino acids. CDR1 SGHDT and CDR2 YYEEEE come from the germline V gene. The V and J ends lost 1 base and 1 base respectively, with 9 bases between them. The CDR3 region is CASSLLGPSYNEQFF. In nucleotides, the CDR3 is TGTGCCAGCAGCTTGTTGGGACCTTCCTACAATGAGCAGTTCTTC.

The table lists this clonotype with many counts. The CDR3 region is CASSWGTGISSYGYTF. Written as DNA, the CDR3 is TGCGCCAGCAGCTGGGGGACAGGGATTAGTTCCTATGGCTACACCTTC. This rearrangement joins TRBV5-1 to TRBJ1-2, with 9 bases fitting TRBD1. J gave up 4 bases and V 3 bases, and 10 bases lay outside the gene matches. Germline V gene data show CDR1 as SGHRS and CDR2 as YFSETQ. The CDR3 length is 16 residues.

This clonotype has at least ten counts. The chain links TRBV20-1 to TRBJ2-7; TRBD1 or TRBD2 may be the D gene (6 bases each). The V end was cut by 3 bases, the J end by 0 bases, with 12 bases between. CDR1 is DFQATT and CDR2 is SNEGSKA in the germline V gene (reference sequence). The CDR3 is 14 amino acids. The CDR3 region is CSARPGGPSYEQYF. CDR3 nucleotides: TGCAGTGCTAGGCCTGGGGGGCCCTCCTACGAGCAGTACTTC.

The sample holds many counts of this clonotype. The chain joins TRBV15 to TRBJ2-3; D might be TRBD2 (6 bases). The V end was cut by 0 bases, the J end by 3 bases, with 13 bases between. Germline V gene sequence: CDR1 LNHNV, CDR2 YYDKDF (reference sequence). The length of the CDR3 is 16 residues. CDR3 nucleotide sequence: TGTGCCACCAGCAGAGAAGGAGGGCGGGCAACAGATACGCAGTATTTT. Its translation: CATSREGGRATDTQYF. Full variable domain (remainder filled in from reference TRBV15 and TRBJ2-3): DAMVIQNPRYQVTQFGKPVTLSCSQTLNHNVMYWYQQKSSQAPKLLFHYYDKDFNNEADTPDNFQSRRPNTSFCFLDIRSPGLGDTAMYLCATSREGGRATDTQYFGPGTRLTVL.

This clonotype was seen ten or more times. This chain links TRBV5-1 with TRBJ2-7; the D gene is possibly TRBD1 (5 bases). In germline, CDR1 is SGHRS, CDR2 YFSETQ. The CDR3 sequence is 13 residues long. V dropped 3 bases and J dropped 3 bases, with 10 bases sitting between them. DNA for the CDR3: TGCGCCAGCAGCTACGGACAAGGCTACGAGCAGTACTTC. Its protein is CASSYGQGYEQYF.

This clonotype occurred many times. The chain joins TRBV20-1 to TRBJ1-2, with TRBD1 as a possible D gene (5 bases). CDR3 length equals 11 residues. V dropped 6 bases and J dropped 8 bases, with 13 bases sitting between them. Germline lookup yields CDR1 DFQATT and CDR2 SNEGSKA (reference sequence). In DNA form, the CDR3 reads TGCAGTGCGCCGTGGGGCGTAGGCTACACCTTC. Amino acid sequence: CSAPWGVGYTF.

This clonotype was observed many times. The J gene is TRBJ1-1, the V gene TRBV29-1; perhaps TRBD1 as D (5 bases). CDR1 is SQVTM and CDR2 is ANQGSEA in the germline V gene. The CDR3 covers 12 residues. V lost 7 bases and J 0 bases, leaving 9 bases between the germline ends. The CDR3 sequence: CSARVMNTEAFF. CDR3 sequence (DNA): TGCAGCGCCAGGGTTATGAACACTGAAGCTTTCTTT.

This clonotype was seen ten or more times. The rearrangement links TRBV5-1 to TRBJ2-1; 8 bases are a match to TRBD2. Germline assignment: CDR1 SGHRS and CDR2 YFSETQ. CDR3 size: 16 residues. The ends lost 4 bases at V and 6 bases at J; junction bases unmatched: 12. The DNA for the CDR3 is TGCGCCAGCAGCGCGGTGAGGACTAGCACCCCCAATGAGCAGTTCTTC. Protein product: CASSAVRTSTPNEQFF.

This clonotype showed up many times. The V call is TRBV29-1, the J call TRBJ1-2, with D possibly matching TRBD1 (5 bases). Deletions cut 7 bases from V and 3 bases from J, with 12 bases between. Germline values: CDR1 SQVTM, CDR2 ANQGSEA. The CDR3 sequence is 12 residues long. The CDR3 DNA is TGCAGCGCCAATAAAGGGGACTATGGCTACACCTTC. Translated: CSANKGDYGYTF.

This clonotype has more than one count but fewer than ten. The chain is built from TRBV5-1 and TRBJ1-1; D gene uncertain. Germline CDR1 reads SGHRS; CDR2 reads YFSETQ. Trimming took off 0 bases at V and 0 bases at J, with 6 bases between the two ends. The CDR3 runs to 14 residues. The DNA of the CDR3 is TGCGCCAGCAGCTTGGTTGATTTGAACACTGAAGCTTTCTTT. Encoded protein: CASSLVDLNTEAFF. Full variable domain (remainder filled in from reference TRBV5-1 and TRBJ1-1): KAGVTQTPRYLIKTRGQQVTLSCSPISGHRSVSWYQQTPGQGLQFLFEYFSETQRNKGNFPGRFSGRQFSNSRSEMNVSTLELGDSALYLCASSLVDLNTEAFFGQGTRLTVV.

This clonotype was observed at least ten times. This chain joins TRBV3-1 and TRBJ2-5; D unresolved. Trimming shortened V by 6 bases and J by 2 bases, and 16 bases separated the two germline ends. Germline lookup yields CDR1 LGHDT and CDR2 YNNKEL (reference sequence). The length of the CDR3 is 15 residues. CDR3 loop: CASSVQTIPQETQYF. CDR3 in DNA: TGTGCCAGCAGTGTCCAGACCATCCCTCAAGAGACCCAGTACTTC.

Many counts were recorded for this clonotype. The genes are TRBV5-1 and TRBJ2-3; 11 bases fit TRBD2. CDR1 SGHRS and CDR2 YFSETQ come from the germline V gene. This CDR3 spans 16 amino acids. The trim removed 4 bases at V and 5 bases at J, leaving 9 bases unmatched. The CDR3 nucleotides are TGCGCCAGCAGCCAGCTAGCGGGGGGAGTCGGAGATACGCAGTATTTT. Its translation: CASSQLAGGVGDTQYF.

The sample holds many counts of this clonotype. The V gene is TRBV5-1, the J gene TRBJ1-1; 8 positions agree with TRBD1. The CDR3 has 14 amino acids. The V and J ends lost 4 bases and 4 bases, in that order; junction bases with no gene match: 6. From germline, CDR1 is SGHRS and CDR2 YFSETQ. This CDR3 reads CASSTQGGGTEAFF. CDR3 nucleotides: TGCGCCAGCAGCACACAGGGGGGGGGCACTGAAGCTTTCTTT.